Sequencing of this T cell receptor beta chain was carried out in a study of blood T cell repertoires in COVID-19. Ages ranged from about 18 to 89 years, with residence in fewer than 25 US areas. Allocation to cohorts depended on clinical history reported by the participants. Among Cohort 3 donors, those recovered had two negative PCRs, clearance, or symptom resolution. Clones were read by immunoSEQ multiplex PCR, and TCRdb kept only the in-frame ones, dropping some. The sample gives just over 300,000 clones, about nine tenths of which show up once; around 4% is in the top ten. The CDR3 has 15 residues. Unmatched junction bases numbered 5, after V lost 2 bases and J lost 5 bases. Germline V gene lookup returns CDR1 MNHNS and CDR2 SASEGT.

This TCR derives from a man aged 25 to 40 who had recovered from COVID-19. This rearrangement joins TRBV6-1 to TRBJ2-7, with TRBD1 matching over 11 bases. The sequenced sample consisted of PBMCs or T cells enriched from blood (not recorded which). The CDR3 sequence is CASSELGTGGNEQYF. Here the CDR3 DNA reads TGTGCCAGCAGTGAATTAGGGACAGGGGGAAACGAGCAGTACTTC.